These T cell receptor beta chains were read from a single sample in a study of patients and donors after allogeneic stem cell transplantation. Each CDR3 protein is one row after TCRdb ran MiXCR on the RT-PCR reads. Here the sample spans hundreds of thousands of distinct CDR3 sequences, 16% being singletons. The sample was blood, either unsorted or a sorted T cell fraction (not recorded which). The source of these receptors is a human donor who was either an allogeneic HSCT recipient or a stem cell or donor lymphocyte infusion donor (not recorded which). It is not recorded whose cells these are; they may come from a transplant donor. CDR3s include the opening cysteine and the closing phenylalanine or tryptophan. D genes are given only for firm matches. For some rows the clone size is stated as once, few or many, or as a class when expanded; others skip it.

TRBV11-1	.	.	TRBJ1-2	TGTGCCAGCAGCTACGACAGATCCTATGGCTACACCTTC	CASSYDRSYGYTF
TRBV20-1	many	.	TRBJ1-1	TGCAGTGCTAGGGGACAAGAGAACACTGAAGCTTTCTTT	CSARGQENTEAFF
TRBV4-1	few	TRBD1	TRBJ1-4	TGCGCCAGCAGCCCACGACAGGGCGCAACTAATGAAAAACTGTTTTTT	CASSPRQGATNEKLFF
TRBV20-1	.	TRBD1	TRBJ1-1	TGCAGTGCTTCCTGGACAGGGGGCTTTCCTGAAGCTTTCTTT	CSASWTGGFPEAFF
TRBV11-3	.	.	TRBJ2-7	TGTGCCAGCAGCGATTCCGGGGTAGGATCCTACGAGCAGTACTTC	CASSDSGVGSYEQYF
TRBV5-5	.	.	TRBJ1-2	TGTGCCAGCAGCTTGCCGGGTTCGGGGAACGGCTACACCTTC	CASSLPGSGNGYTF
TRBV4-3	.	.	TRBJ1-2	TGCGCCAGCAGCCAAGTAGGGGTCGATTTGGGTGGCTACACCTTC	CASSQVGVDLGGYTF
TRBV7-7	few	.	TRBJ2-5	TGTGCTAGCAGCTTAGGGGCCTTACAGACCCAGTACTTC	CASSLGALQTQYF
TRBV12-3/TRBV12-4	few	TRBD1	TRBJ2-7	TGTGCCAGCAGTTACCGGGACAGGGGGCCCTACGAGCAGTACTTC	CASSYRDRGPYEQYF
TRBV7-2	.	.	TRBJ2-5	TGTGCCAGCAGCTTAGTAGGCAGGGCTCAAGAGACCCAGTACTTC	CASSLVGRAQETQYF
TRBV24-1	few	.	TRBJ1-2	TGTGCCACCAGTGACCGGACGGTCTATGGCTACACCTTC	CATSDRTVYGYTF
TRBV2	.	.	TRBJ2-1	TGTGCCAGCGGTTTCTGGGGAAACAATGAGCAGTTCTTC	CASGFWGNNEQFF
TRBV4-3	few	TRBD2	TRBJ2-2	TGCGCCAGCAGCCAAGACCCTAGCGGGGGGGTCAACACCGGGGAGCTGTTTTTT	CASSQDPSGGVNTGELFF
TRBV3-1	.	.	TRBJ2-7	TGTGCCAGCAGCCTATCCGGGGGCAGTCTCTACGAGCAGTACTTC	CASSLSGGSLYEQYF
TRBV19	few	.	TRBJ1-5	TGTGCCAGTAGTACACACAGCAATCAGCCCCAGCATTTT	CASSTHSNQPQHF
TRBV7-3	.	TRBD2	TRBJ2-3	TGTGCCAGCAGCTTTCGGGGGGATATCACAGATACGCAGTATTTT	CASSFRGDITDTQYF
TRBV5-1	few	TRBD1	TRBJ2-7	TGCGCCAGCAGCCCCCTCGGACAGGGTGGGAACGAGCAGTACTTC	CASSPLGQGGNEQYF
TRBV24-1	.	.	TRBJ2-7	TGTGCCACCAGTGTAGGCCCGAACGAGCAGTACTTC	CATSVGPNEQYF
TRBV20-1	few	.	TRBJ2-7	TGCAGTGCTAGAGAGAGGCGAGTGAGGGCTTACGAGCAGTACTTC	CSARERRVRAYEQYF
TRBV7-3	.	TRBD2	TRBJ2-3	TGTGCCAGCAGCTTAGGTCGGGGGGTGAGCACAGATACGCAGTATTTT	CASSLGRGVSTDTQYF
TRBV2	few	.	TRBJ2-7	TGTGCCAGCAGTGTGGAGGGATTAAGCGAGCAGTACTTC	CASSVEGLSEQYF
TRBV7-9	many	.	TRBJ2-1	TGTGCCAGCCGAATCAACGAGGGGAATTACAATGAGCAGTTCTTC	CASRINEGNYNEQFF
TRBV10-3	.	.	TRBJ2-2	TGTGCCGCGCTAGCGACCACTAACACCGGGGAGCTGTTTTTT	CAALATTNTGELFF
TRBV5-6	.	TRBD2	TRBJ2-4	TGTGCCAGCAGCTTCGGCGGGGGGCTCGTCCTTGACAAAAACATTCAGTACTTC	CASSFGGGLVLDKNIQYF
TRBV29-1	.	.	TRBJ2-1	TGCAGCGTTGAACCCCCAGGTTGGGATGAGCAGTTCTTC	CSVEPPGWDEQFF
TRBV27	.	TRBD2	TRBJ2-2	TGTGCCAGCAGTTCCAGCCCCCTGGCTAGCGGGAAAACCGGGGAGCTGTTTTTT	CASSSSPLASGKTGELFF
TRBV12-3/TRBV12-4	few	.	TRBJ2-5	TGTGCCAGCAGTTTGTTCCCCCGCCATGGCGAGACCCAGTACTTC	CASSLFPRHGETQYF
TRBV27	many	TRBD2	TRBJ2-1	TGTGCCAGCAGTTTGGGGGGACTAGCTAGGGAGCAGTTCTTC	CASSLGGLAREQFF
TRBV12-3/TRBV12-4	many	.	TRBJ2-7	TGTGCCAGCAGTTTAGAGGGAGCGGCCTACGAGCAGTACTTC	CASSLEGAAYEQYF
TRBV20-1	few	.	TRBJ1-1	TGCAGTGCTAAGAGAGACAGCTTGAACACTGAAGCTTTCTTT	CSAKRDSLNTEAFF
TRBV27	.	TRBD1	TRBJ2-2	TGTGCCAGCAGGGGGAACACAGGGGAAGGGACCGGGGAGCTGTTTTTT	CASRGNTGEGTGELFF
TRBV2	.	.	TRBJ1-6	TGTGCCAGCACACAAAGGGGTCCTAGCTCCTATAATTCACCCCTCCACTTT	CASTQRGPSSYNSPLHF
TRBV20-1	many	.	TRBJ1-5	TGCAGTGCTAGCCCCGGTAATCAGCCCCAGCATTTT	CSASPGNQPQHF
TRBV12-3/TRBV12-4	few	.	TRBJ1-3	TGTGCCAGCAGTTTTCTTCGAAACACCATATATTTT	CASSFLRNTIYF
TRBV7-3	few	.	TRBJ2-2	TGTGCCAGCAGCTTAGGGGAGTCCGGGGAGCTGTTTTTT	CASSLGESGELFF